This T cell receptor beta chain is from a study of cytotoxic CD8 clonotypes in ibrutinib-treated CLL. Study background: Samples averaged roughly 280,000 productive templates and just under 95,000 productive rearrangements. Whole-study findings and limits: Whereas clonality rose at ibrutinib response, it declined toward baseline at progression. Clonality (at baseline) was higher than in age-matched healthy donors and tracked circulating CD8+ T-cell counts. Public clonotypes were rare and shrank or held steady on treatment.

About this clone: Antigen unknown.

Using immunoSEQ multiplex PCR, the repertoire was profiled, and TCRdb retains in-frame clones only, with some absent. The sample holds approximately 150,000 clones; roughly 80% are singletons and the top ten take around 30%. The TCR was taken from a human donor with chronic lymphocytic leukemia. The sample in question was PBMCs, obtained after 12 months of ibrutinib treatment.

CDR3 sequence: CASRISPGLGEQYF. The CDR3 DNA follows: TGTGCCAGCAGGATCTCCCCTGGCTTGGGGGAGCAGTACTTC. The genes are TRBV28 and TRBJ2-7; D call uncertain. CDR1 is MDHEN and CDR2 is SYDVKM in the germline V gene. The CDR3 runs to 14 residues. Trimming removed 6 bases at V and 7 bases at J, with 19 bases between.